This TCR beta chain was documented in a study of cytomegalovirus exposure and HLA in healthy donors. Study overall: The study placed 70% to 90% of its roughly 400 genotyped donors in the Caucasian-associated ancestry cluster.

The CDR3 runs 14 residues. Trimming removed 8 bases from V and 0 bases from J, with 11 bases in between. Germline V gene lookup returns CDR1 SNHLY and CDR2 FYNNEI. The PCR had 60 Vbeta and 13 Jbeta primers. The repertoire was sequenced with immunoSEQ multiplex PCR; TCRdb's copy has only in-frame clones and lacks some. The ten top clones account for 15%, within a sample of 68,000 or so clones. This rearrangement joins TRBV2 to TRBJ2-4; maybe TRBD1 (6 bases). The source of this sequence is a boy aged 5-17 years in good health and CMV-seronegative. The sample taken for sequencing was PBMCs. CDR3 residues: CASATGLAKNIQYF. For the CDR3, the DNA is TGTGCCAGCGCCACAGGGCTAGCCAAAAACATTCAGTACTTC. The full variable domain, rest sourced from reference TRBV2 and TRBJ2-4, is EPEVTQTPSHQVTQMGQEVILRCVPISNHLYFYWYRQILGQKVEFLVSFYNNEISEKSEIFDDQFSVERPDGSNFTLKIRSTKLEDSAMYFCASATGLAKNIQYFGAGTRLSVL.